This TCR beta chain was documented in a study of blood T cell repertoires in COVID-19. Profiling relied on immunoSEQ multiplex PCR, and the TCRdb table lists in-frame clones only, not all of them. Here the sample spans some 250,000 clones, more than 65% being singletons. The CDR3 extends over 15 amino acids. The V and J ends lost 6 bases and 3 bases, in that order; junction bases with no gene match: 8. CDR1 LGHDT and CDR2 YNNKEL come from the germline V gene (reference sequence). This clone was found a few times. The clonotype comes from a woman older than 75 with acute or convalescent COVID-19. Sequencing was performed on peripheral blood. The chain recombines TRBV3-1 (or the pseudogene TRBV3-2) with TRBJ2-3; TRBD2 aligns across 8 bases. Written as DNA, the CDR3 is TGTGCCAGCAGTATCCTAGCGGGCGGGACAGATACGCAGTATTTT. This sequence encodes CASSILAGGTDTQYF.